This T cell receptor beta chain derives from a study of blood T cell repertoires in COVID-19. From germline, CDR1 is SGHVS and CDR2 FQNEAQ. The CDR3 runs to 18 residues. V was clipped by 0 bases and J by 3 bases; unmatched bases: 9. Study processing details: Reference gene primer amplification yielded estimated nucleated cell counts. The method was immunoSEQ multiplex PCR; TCRdb's version includes in-frame clones alone and lacks a portion of them. V, J and clone size derive from that table, while D and trimming were established from the DNA sequence. Here the sample spans tens of thousands of clones, 65% to 85% being singletons.

This rearrangement joins TRBV7-8 to TRBJ2-7, with 12 bases matching TRBD2. Sequenced input: peripheral blood. The sequence was obtained from a woman aged 55-69 years with acute or convalescent COVID-19. The CDR3 loop is CASSLAKASTSGGYEQYF. CDR3 coding DNA: TGTGCCAGCAGCTTAGCAAAGGCCTCGACTAGCGGGGGCTACGAGCAGTACTTC.